The TCR beta chain described here comes from a study of CD8 T cells in Susac syndrome. About the research overall: Among the Susac syndrome patients sequenced, over five had active disease and under 10 were in remission. Findings and limits, study-wide: Clonal CD8+ expansion in Susac was highest in TEMRA cells and active patients.

Sequencing targeted TCR beta in T cells from blood (CD8+ and CD4+). Random-hexamer reverse transcription was applied to about 0.45 to 1 ug RNA. TCRdb used MiXCR to reprocess the immunoSEQ multiplex PCR reads, holding one entry per CDR3 protein. Among around 79,000 distinct CDR3 sequences listed, approximately 94% were seen once. With regard to this clonotype: Its antigen remains unknown.

The clonotype comes from a human donor with Susac syndrome. Sequencing input: CD8+ T cells from PBMCs.

The CDR3 DNA is TGTGCCAGCAGCCCCGACAGGGATTCTGGGGCCAACGTCCTGACTTTC. It specifies CASSPDRDSGANVLTF. The chain employs TRBV4-2 and TRBJ2-6; 7 positions match TRBD1. Trimming at V came to 4 bases and at J to 1 base, leaving 4 bases not matched to a gene. CDR3 length: 16 residues. Germline V gene lookup returns CDR1 LGHNA and CDR2 YNFKEQ.